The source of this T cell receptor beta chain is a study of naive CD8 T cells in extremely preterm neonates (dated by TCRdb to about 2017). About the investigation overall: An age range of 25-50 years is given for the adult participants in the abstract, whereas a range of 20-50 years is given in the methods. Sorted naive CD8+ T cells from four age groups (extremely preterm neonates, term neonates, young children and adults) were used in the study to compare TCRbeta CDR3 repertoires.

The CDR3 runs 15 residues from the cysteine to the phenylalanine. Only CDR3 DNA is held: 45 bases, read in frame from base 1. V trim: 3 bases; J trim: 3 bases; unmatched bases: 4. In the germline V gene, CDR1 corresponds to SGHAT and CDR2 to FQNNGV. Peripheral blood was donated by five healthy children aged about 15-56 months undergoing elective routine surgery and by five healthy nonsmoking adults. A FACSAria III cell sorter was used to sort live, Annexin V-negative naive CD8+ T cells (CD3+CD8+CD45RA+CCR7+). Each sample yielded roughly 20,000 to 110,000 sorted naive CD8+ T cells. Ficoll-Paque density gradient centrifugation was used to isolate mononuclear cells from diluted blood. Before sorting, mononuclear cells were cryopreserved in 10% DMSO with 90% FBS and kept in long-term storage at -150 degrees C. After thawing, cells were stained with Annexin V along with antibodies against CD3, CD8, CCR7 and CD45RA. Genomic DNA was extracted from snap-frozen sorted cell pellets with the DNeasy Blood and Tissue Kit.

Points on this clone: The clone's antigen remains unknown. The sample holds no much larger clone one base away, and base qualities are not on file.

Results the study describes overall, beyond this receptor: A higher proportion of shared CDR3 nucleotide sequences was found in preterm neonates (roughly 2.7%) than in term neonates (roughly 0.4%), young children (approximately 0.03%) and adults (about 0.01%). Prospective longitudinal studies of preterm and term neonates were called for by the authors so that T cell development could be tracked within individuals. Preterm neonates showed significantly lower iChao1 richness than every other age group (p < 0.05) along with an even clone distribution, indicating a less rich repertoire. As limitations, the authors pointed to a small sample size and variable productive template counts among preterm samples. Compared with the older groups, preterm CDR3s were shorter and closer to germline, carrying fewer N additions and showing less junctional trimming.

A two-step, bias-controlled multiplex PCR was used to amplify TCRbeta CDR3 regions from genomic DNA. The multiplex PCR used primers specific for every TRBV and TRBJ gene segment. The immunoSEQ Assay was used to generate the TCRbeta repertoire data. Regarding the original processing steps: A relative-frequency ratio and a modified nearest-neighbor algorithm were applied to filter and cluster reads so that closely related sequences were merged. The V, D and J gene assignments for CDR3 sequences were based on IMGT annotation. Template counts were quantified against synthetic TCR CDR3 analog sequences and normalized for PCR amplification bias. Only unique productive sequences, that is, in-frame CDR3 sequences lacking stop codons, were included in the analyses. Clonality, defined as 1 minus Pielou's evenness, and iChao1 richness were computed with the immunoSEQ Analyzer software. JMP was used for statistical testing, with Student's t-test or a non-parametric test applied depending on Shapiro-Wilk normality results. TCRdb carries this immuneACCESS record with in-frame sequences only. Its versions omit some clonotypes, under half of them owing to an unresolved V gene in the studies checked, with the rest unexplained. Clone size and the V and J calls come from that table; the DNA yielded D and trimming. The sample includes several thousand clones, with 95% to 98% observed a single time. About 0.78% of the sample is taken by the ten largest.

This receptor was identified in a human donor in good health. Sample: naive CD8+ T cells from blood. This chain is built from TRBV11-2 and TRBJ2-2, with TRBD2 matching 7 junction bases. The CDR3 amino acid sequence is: CASSFGDYDTGELFF. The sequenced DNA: TGTGCCAGCAGCTTTGGGGACTATGACACCGGGGAGCTGTTTTTT.